This T cell receptor beta chain comes out of a study of blood T cell repertoires in COVID-19. Germline CDR1 and CDR2: LGHNA and YNFKEQ. The CDR3 totals 14 residues. Between the trimmed V and J ends, which lost 0 bases and 4 bases, there was a span of 9 bases. The data were produced by immunoSEQ multiplex PCR, yet TCRdb's version contains in-frame clones alone and is incomplete. The sample shows 250,000 to 350,000 clones, about nine tenths of them seen only once. The chain carries TRBV4-2 and TRBJ1-1; possibly TRBD1 for D (5 bases). The sample consisted of peripheral blood. The TCR was taken from a woman aged 55-70 years with acute or convalescent COVID-19. The DNA for the CDR3 is TGTGCCAGCAGCCAAGAGCAGGGAGGCACTGAAGCTTTCTTT. Protein sequence: CASSQEQGGTEAFF.